This T cell receptor (beta chain) came from a study of early T cells in non-severe SARS-CoV-2 infection (dated by TCRdb to about 2021). About the study as a whole: Because TCR sequencing relied on bulk RNA taken from unsorted whole blood, pairing of alpha and beta chains was not possible.

Beyond this particular receptor, the publication reports: VDJdb matching was skewed toward anti-spike CD8 responses and likely underestimated virus-specific expansions, missing private and CD4 specificities.

Inclusive of the bounding cysteine and phenylalanine, the CDR3 is 17 residues long. Only the CDR3 portion is preserved as DNA: 51 bases, with reading frame beginning at the first base. The library was prepared using 5' RACE. Sequencing instrument: NextSeq 500. In the TCR library protocol, unique molecular identifiers were attached to individual cDNA molecules to correct for PCR bias and sequencing error. Both TCR alpha and beta chains were sequenced, and tight co-correlation was observed between alpha and beta sequence abundances in each sample. The authors' analysis ran thus. V gene, J gene and CDR3 annotation of TCR sequences was performed with Decombinator V4. TCRs were defined as expanded if a significant change between any two time points was detected under a Poisson model with p below 0.0001. TCR abundances were normalised to the total number of TCRs sequenced per sample and expressed as counts per million. TRAV1-2 paired with TRAJ12, TRAJ20 or TRAJ33 defined MAIT TCRs, while TRAV10 paired with TRAJ18 defined iNKT TCRs. VDJdb, accessed on 1 November 2021, was searched for TCRs annotated for CMV, EBV and SARS-CoV-2, and TCRs annotated for more than one antigen were excluded. TCRdb's own reprocessing of the public reads used fastp at Q25 and MiXCR and kept productive beta chains. Each CDR3 protein gets just one entry, which takes the most common genes and DNA from the rows behind it. TCRdb's processing, not the study's, gives the V and J calls here. The sample contains some 71,000 distinct CDR3 sequences, around a tenth of them found a single time. The ten top clones hold 5.9% of the sample.

This clonotype has at least ten counts. The clone's antigen remains unknown. No per-base quality is available; no much larger clone lies one base away. A case-control design nested within a healthcare worker cohort in London, UK, was used, with weekly nasopharyngeal swab PCR tests and blood sampling performed. Between 23 and 31 March 2020, the week of the UK lockdown, healthcare workers were enrolled and then followed up weekly for as long as 16 weeks. This clonotype was sampled from an adult who was a healthcare worker with PCR-confirmed SARS-CoV-2 infection or an uninfected control (not recorded which). The V and J genes are TRBV21-1 and TRBJ1-1; the DNA was not used to check the table's D call, TRBD1. TRBV21-1 is a pseudogene segment. The specimen sequenced was whole blood. The CDR3: CASSKSKSDRGSPEAFF. The DNA sequence reads TGTGCCAGCAGCAAATCCAAATCCGACAGGGGGTCCCCTGAAGCTTTCTTT.